This T cell receptor (beta chain) was found in a study of Ad26.COV2.S vaccination and SARS-CoV-2 variants. Study details: As a participant in COV1001, the donor was in the Ad26.COV2.S trial arm. Intramuscular Ad26.COV2.S at 5x10^10 or 1x10^11 viral particles.

Trimming cost V 1 base and J 5 bases, with 12 bases left between them. This CDR3 contains 14 residues. Germline V gene data show CDR1 as SGHTA and CDR2 as FQGNSA. Treatment in this sample: roughly 20 received Ad26.COV2.S at low or high dose, single or two shots; five or six received placebo; per-sample allocation not given. The samples date from day 63 after the first vaccine or placebo injection. Libraries were prepared by immunoSEQ multiplex PCR; TCRdb keeps only in-frame clonotypes and omits some of them. The sample records about 350,000 clones, approximately 86% being singletons. The sequence was obtained from a person aged 18-65 years who received the Ad26.COV2.S COVID-19 vaccine or a placebo. The J gene is TRBJ2-7, the V gene TRBV7-2; D is perhaps TRBD1 or TRBD2 (6 bases each). Sequences were derived from peripheral blood, sampled in a trial of Ad26.COV2.S vaccine versus placebo. The DNA for the CDR3 is TGTGCCAGCAGCTTAGGGGGGGCTGGCCACGAGCAGTACTTC. Protein sequence: CASSLGGAGHEQYF.